This T cell receptor (beta chain) was retrieved from a study of T cell changes during pregnancy in multiple sclerosis. The table came from immunoSEQ multiplex PCR; TCRdb's copy has only in-frame clones and leaves some out. Here the sample spans roughly 49,000 clones, 80% to 95% being singletons. The CDR3 has 15 amino acids. CDR1 and CDR2 (germline): MGHDK, SYGVNS. The V end was cut by 6 bases, the J end by 5 bases, with 19 bases between. The specimen comprised peripheral blood, sampled after pregnancy. The sequence was obtained from a female donor with multiple sclerosis, enrolled in a pregnancy study. The rearrangement uses TRBV25-1 and TRBJ2-5, with D tentatively TRBD2 (7 bases). The CDR3 loop reads CASSSLGGPKETQYF. The CDR3 DNA follows: TGTGCCAGCAGCTCCCTCGGGGGGCCAAAGGAGACCCAGTACTTC. Filled out from reference TRBV25-1 and TRBJ2-5, the complete variable domain reads EADIYQTPRYLVIGTGKKITLECSQTMGHDKMYWYQQDPGMELHLIHYSYGVNSTEKGDLSSESTVSRIRTEHFPLTLESARPSHTSQYLCASSSLGGPKETQYFGPGTRLLVL.